The 8 T cell receptor beta chains below were found in one sample sequenced in a study of blood T cell repertoires in COVID-19. The protocol was immunoSEQ multiplex PCR, while the TCRdb copy is restricted to in-frame clones and leaves out a portion. The sample includes 350,000 to 450,000 clones, about 90% of them seen just once. The sequencing sample was made of PBMCs or T cells enriched from blood (not recorded which). The receptors here all came from a woman younger than 45 who had recovered from COVID-19.

The chain joins TRBV11-2 to TRBJ2-1; TRBD2 matches 9 bases. The germline V gene encodes CDR1 SGHAT and CDR2 FQNNGV. The CDR3 contains 15 residues. The junction had 6 bases not matched to a gene; V was cut back by 7 bases and J by 2 bases. The CDR3 loop is CASNSGRGAYNEQFF. CDR3 in DNA: TGTGCCAGCAATAGCGGGAGAGGGGCCTACAATGAGCAGTTCTTC.

The V gene is TRBV28, the J gene TRBJ2-4; 8 bases align to TRBD2. Looked up from germline, CDR1 is MDHEN and CDR2 is SYDVKM. There are 17 residues in the CDR3. Trimming took 5 bases from V and 1 from J; bases not matched to a gene: 10. Here the CDR3 DNA reads TGTGCCAGCAGTCGGAGCGGGAGAGGGGTGGCCAAAAACATTCAGTACTTC. Its protein is CASSRSGRGVAKNIQYF.

The genes are TRBV4-1 and TRBJ1-1; TRBD1 matches 7 bases. Germline V CDR1 and CDR2: MGHRA, YSYEKL. This CDR3 region has 14 residues. With V trimmed by 3 bases and J by 6 bases, 7 bases remained unmatched. The CDR3 reads CASSHLTGRSEAFF. CDR3 DNA: TGCGCCAGCAGCCACCTGACAGGGCGGTCTGAAGCTTTCTTT.

The chain recombines TRBV30 with TRBJ2-3; 8 bases align to TRBD2. Germline CDR1 is GTSNPN and CDR2 is SVGIG (reference sequence). The J segment lost 5 bases and the V segment lost 5 bases, leaving 18 bases of the junction unmatched. CDR3 size: 17 residues. The DNA for the CDR3 is TGTGCCTGGGGCCTCCTGCGCGGCGGGGGGCGGGGAGATACGCAGTATTTT. It specifies CAWGLLRGGGRGDTQYF.

The chain combines TRBV9 with TRBJ1-5; tentative D call: TRBD1 (5 bases). V was pared by 4 bases and J by 2 bases, with 16 bases between. Germline-derived CDR1 and CDR2 are SGDLS and YYNGEE. The CDR3 has 16 residues. The CDR3 DNA follows: TGTGCCAGCAGCTCCCAGACAGCATGGGGCAATCAGCCCCAGCATTTT. Translation gives CASSSQTAWGNQPQHF.

The V and J genes are TRBV27 and TRBJ1-6; 9 nucleotides align to TRBD1. V lost 6 bases, J lost 4 bases, and 7 bases stayed unmatched. The CDR3 totals 16 residues. CDR1 is MNHEY and CDR2 is SMNVEV in the germline V gene (reference sequence). The CDR3 DNA reads TGTGCCAGCAGGGCCACAGGGGGCAAGTATAATTCACCCCTCCACTTT. Translated: CASRATGGKYNSPLHF.

The chain couples TRBV6-5 to TRBJ1-1; D gene ambiguous. The germline V and J ends were trimmed by 4 bases and 2 bases, with 11 bases remaining between them. The length of the CDR3 is 14 residues. In germline, CDR1 is MNHEY, CDR2 SVGAGI. CDR3 sequence reads: CASSLSQANTEAFF. CDR3 DNA sequence: TGTGCCAGCAGTTTAAGCCAGGCCAACACTGAAGCTTTCTTT.

This CDR3 reads CASSPSSPGGKADEQYF. The CDR3 DNA sequence: TGTGCCAGCAGCCCCTCTAGCCCAGGTGGGAAGGCGGACGAGCAGTACTTC. The gene calls are TRBV7-9 and TRBJ2-7; D is possibly TRBD2 (5 bases). Trimming shortened V by 5 bases and J by 5 bases, and 25 bases separated the two germline ends. The CDR3 has 17 amino acids. Germline V gene data show CDR1 as SEHNR and CDR2 as FQNEAQ (reference sequence).